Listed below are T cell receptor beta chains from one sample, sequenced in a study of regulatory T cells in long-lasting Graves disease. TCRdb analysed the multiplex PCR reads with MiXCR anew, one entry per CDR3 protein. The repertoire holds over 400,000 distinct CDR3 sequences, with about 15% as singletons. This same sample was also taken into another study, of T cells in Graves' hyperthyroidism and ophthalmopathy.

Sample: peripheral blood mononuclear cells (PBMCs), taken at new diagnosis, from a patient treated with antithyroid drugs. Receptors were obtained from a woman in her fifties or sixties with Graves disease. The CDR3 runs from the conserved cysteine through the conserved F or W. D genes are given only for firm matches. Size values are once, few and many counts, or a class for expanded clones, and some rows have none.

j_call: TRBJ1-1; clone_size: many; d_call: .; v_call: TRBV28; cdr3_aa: CASSSRDKLMAFF; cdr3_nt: TGTGCCAGCAGTTCCCGGGACAAATTGATGGCTTTCTTT
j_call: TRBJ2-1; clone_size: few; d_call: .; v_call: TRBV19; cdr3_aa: CASSKGSDNEQFF; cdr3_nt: TGTGCCAGTAGTAAAGGGTCAGACAATGAGCAGTTCTTC
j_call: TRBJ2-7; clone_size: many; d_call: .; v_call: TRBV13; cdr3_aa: CASRHTRRGLREQYF; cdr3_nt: TGTGCCAGCAGACACACAAGGCGGGGCTTGCGCGAGCAGTACTTC
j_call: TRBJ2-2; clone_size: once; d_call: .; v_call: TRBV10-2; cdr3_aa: CASSESLRGGELFF; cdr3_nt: TGCGCCAGCAGTGAGTCGCTCAGAGGCGGGGAGCTGTTTTTT
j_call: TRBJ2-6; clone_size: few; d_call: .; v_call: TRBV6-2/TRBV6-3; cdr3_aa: CASSDHSGANVLTF; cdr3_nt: TGTGCCAGCAGTGACCACTCTGGGGCCAACGTCCTGACTTTC
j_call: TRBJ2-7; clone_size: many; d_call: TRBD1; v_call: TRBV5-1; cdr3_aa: CASSLGGTEAEQYF; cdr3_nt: TGCGCCAGCAGCTTGGGGGGGACAGAAGCCGAGCAGTACTTC
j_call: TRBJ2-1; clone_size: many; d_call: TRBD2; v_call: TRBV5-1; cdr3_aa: CASSRWTSSEQFF; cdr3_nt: TGCGCCAGCAGCCGCTGGACTAGCAGTGAGCAGTTCTTC
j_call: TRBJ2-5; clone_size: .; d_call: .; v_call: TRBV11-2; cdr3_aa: CASSLTPTGLGETQYF; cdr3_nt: TGTGCCAGCAGCTTAACCCCCACAGGGCTCGGAGAGACCCAGTACTTC
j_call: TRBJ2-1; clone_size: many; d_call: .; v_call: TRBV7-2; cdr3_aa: CASSLVVVGSSYNEQFF; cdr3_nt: TGTGCCAGCAGCTTAGTAGTGGTGGGGAGCTCCTACAATGAGCAGTTCTTC
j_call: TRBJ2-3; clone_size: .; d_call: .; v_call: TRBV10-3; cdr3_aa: CAISGGESSPSDTQYF; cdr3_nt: TGTGCCATCAGTGGAGGGGAGTCCAGTCCATCAGATACGCAGTATTTT
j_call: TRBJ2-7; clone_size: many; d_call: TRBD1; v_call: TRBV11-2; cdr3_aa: CASSLGDRDYEQYF; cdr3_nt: TGTGCCAGCAGCTTAGGGGACAGGGACTACGAGCAGTACTTC
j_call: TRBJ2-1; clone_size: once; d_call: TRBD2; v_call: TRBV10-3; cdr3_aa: CASSELGLVYEQFF; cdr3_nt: TGTGCCAGCAGTGAGTTGGGACTAGTCTATGAGCAGTTCTTC
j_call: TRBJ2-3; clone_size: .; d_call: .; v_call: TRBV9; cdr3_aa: CASSVADPYNTDTQYF; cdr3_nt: TGTGCCAGCAGCGTGGCGGACCCTTACAACACAGATACGCAGTATTTT
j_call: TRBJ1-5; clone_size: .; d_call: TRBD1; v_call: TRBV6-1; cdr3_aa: CASSDGQGGQPQHF; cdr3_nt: TGTGCCAGCAGTGATGGACAGGGAGGGCAGCCCCAGCATTTT
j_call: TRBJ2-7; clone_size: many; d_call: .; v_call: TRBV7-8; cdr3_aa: CASSLVGHEEQYF; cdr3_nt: TGTGCCAGCAGCTTAGTGGGACACGAAGAGCAGTACTTC
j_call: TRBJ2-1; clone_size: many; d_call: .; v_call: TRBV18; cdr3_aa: CASSPPDRPYNEQFF; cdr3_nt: TGTGCCAGCTCACCACCCGACAGGCCCTACAATGAGCAGTTCTTC
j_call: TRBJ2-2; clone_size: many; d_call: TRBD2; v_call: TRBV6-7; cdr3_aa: CASTIRKTSGANTGELFF; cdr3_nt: TGTGCCAGCACCATTCGGAAAACTAGCGGAGCGAACACCGGGGAGCTGTTTTTT
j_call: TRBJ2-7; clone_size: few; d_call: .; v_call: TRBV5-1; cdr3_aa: CASSLDTGNEQYF; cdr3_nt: TGCGCCAGCAGCTTGGACACGGGGAACGAGCAGTACTTC
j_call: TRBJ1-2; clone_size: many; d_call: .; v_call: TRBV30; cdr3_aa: CAWSGRIYGYTF; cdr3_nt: TGTGCCTGGAGTGGGCGAATCTATGGCTACACCTTC
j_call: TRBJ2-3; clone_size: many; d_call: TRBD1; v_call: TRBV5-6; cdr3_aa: CASSLVGQGNTDTQYF; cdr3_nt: TGTGCCAGCAGCTTGGTGGGACAGGGTAATACAGATACGCAGTATTTT
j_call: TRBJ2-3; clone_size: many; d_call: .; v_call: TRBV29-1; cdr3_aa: CSVEASIRTDTQYF; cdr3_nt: TGCAGCGTTGAAGCCAGTATCCGCACAGATACGCAGTATTTT
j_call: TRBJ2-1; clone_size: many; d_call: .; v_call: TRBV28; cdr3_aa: CASSSGVRGQFF; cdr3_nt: TGTGCCAGCAGCTCGGGTGTCCGTGGGCAGTTCTTC
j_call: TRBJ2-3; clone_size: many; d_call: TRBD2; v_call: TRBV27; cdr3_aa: CASRRAGGPPDTQYF; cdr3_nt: TGTGCCAGCAGACGGGCGGGAGGCCCCCCGGATACGCAGTATTTT
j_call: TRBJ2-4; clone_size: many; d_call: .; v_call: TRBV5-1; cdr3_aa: CASSLDPAKNIQYF; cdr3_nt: TGCGCCAGCAGCTTGGATCCAGCCAAAAACATTCAGTACTTC
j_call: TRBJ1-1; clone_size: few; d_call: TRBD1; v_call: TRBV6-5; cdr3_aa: CASSYSGTGVFEAFF; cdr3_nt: TGTGCCAGCAGTTACTCGGGGACAGGGGTCTTTGAAGCTTTCTTT
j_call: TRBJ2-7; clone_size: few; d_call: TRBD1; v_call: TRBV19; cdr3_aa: CASSIPGQIYEQYF; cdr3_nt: TGTGCCAGTAGTATCCCGGGACAGATCTACGAGCAGTACTTC
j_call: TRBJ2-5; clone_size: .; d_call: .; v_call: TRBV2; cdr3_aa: CASSPGPPVVLTQYF; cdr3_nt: TGTGCCAGCAGTCCCGGACCGCCTGTCGTGTTGACCCAGTACTTC
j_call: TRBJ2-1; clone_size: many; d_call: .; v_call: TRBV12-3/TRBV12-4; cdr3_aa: CASSFQVNEQFF; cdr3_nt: TGTGCCAGCAGTTTTCAGGTCAATGAGCAGTTCTTC
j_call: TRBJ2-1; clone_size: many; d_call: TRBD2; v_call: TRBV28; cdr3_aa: CASSLSGLAGDDEQFF; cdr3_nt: TGTGCCAGCAGTTTATCAGGGCTAGCGGGAGATGATGAGCAGTTCTTC
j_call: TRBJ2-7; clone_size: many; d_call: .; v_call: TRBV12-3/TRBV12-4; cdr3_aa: CASSYYTGIEQYF; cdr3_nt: TGTGCCAGCAGTTACTATACAGGGATTGAGCAGTACTTC